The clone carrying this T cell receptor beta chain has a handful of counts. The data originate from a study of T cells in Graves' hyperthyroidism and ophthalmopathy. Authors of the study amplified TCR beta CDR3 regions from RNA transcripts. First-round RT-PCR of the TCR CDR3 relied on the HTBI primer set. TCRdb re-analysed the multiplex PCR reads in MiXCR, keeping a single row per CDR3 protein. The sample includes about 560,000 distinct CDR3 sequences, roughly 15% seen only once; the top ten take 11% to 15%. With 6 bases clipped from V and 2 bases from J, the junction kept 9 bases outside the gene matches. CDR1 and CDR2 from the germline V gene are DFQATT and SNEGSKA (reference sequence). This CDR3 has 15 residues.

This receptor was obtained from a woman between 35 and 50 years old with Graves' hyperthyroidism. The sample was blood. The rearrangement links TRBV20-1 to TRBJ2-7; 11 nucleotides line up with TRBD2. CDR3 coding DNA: TGCAGTGCAAATGGACTAGCGGGCCTCACCTACGAGCAGTACTTC. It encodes CSANGLAGLTYEQYF.